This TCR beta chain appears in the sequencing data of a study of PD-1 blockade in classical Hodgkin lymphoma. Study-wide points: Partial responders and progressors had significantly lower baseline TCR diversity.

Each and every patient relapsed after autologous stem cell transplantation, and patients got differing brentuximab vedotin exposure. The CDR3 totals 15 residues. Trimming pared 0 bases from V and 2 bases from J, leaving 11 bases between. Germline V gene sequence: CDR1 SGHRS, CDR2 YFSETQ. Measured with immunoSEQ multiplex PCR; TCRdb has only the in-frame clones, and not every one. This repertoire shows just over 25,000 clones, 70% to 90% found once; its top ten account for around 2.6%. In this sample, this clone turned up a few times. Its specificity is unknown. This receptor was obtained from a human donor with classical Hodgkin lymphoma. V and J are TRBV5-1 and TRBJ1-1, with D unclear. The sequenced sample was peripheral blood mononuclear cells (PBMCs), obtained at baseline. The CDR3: CASSLVEVPNTEAFF. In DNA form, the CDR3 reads TGCGCCAGCAGCTTGGTTGAGGTGCCTAACACTGAAGCTTTCTTT.